A selection of T cell receptor beta chains follows, all from one sample in a study of cytomegalovirus exposure and HLA in healthy donors. Clones were sequenced by immunoSEQ multiplex PCR, and TCRdb holds only the in-frame ones, with some missing. The table has 150,000 to 160,000 clones, approximately 72% seen once. The sample taken for sequencing was PBMCs. The receptors derive from a man between 18 and 35 years old in good health and CMV-seronegative. The CDR3 runs from the conserved cysteine through the conserved F or W. D genes are given only for firm matches. Only part of the rows carry a size: once, few, many, or a class if the clone is expanded.

TRBV7-9	NA	TRBD1	TRBJ2-3	TGTTCCAGCAGCTTAATGGCGGGACAGGGGAGCACAGATACGCAGTATTTT	CSSSLMAGQGSTDTQYF
TRBV19	NA	NA	TRBJ1-2	TGTGCCAGTAGTATGAGCGGACAGACAAATGGCTACACCTTC	CASSMSGQTNGYTF
TRBV4-1	NA	TRBD1	TRBJ1-2	TGCGCCAGCAGCCAGCCGCAGGGGGCAAGAGGGTATGGCTACACCTTC	CASSQPQGARGYGYTF
TRBV10-3	NA	TRBD1	TRBJ1-2	TGTGCCATCGGGGGACAGCTGTATGGCTACACCTTC	CAIGGQLYGYTF
TRBV5-1	few	NA	TRBJ2-6	TGCGCCAGCAGCTCCTCCGAGACAAGGATCTCTGGGGCCAACGTCCTGACTTTC	CASSSSETRISGANVLTF
TRBV2	NA	NA	TRBJ2-6	TGTGCCAGCAGTACAGGGCCTGGGGCCAACGTCCTGACTTTC	CASSTGPGANVLTF
TRBV7-2	NA	TRBD2	TRBJ2-3	TGTGCCAGCAGCTTAACTAGCGGGGGGCCCCCAGATACGCAGTATTTT	CASSLTSGGPPDTQYF
TRBV4-3	NA	TRBD2	TRBJ2-6	TGCGCCAGCAGCCAAGAGACTAGCGGGGTTAGCTCTGGGGCCAACGGCCTGACTTTC	CASSQETSGVSSGANGLTF
TRBV6-5	NA	TRBD1	TRBJ2-2	TGTGCCAGCAGTCGGACAGGGACCGGGGAGCTGTTTTTT	CASSRTGTGELFF
TRBV7-7	once	TRBD1	TRBJ2-7	TGTGCTAGCAGCGAACGGACAGGAGCCTACGAGCAGTACTTC	CASSERTGAYEQYF
TRBV25-1	NA	TRBD2	TRBJ2-1	TGTGCCAGCAGTGCCTCTCCTAGCGGGGGGAGAGGTGAGCAGTTCTTC	CASSASPSGGRGEQFF
TRBV27	NA	NA	TRBJ2-1	TGTGCCAGCAGTTTTGGGGGGGCCAATGAGCAGTTCTTC	CASSFGGANEQFF
TRBV12-5	NA	TRBD1	TRBJ1-1	TGTGCTAGTCGTGTAGTGAGGGGGCGTACTGAAGCTTTCTTT	CASRVVRGRTEAFF
TRBV15	NA	NA	TRBJ1-5	TGTGCCACCGGTGTGGGCCAACCGGATCAGCCCCAGCATTTT	CATGVGQPDQPQHF
TRBV6-1	NA	TRBD2	TRBJ2-3	TGTGCCAGCAGTGAGACTAGCGGGGGGGCAGATACGCAGTATTTT	CASSETSGGADTQYF
TRBV7-9	NA	NA	TRBJ2-2	TGTGCCAGCAGCTTAGGACAGAACTCGAACACCGGGGAGCTGTTTTTT	CASSLGQNSNTGELFF
TRBV5-6	NA	NA	TRBJ1-5	TGTGCCAGCAGCTTGGCCCGGGATAGCAATCAGCCCCAGCATTTT	CASSLARDSNQPQHF
TRBV7-2	NA	NA	TRBJ2-7	TGTGCCAGCAGCTTTTATCCGGGCTACGAGCAGTACTTC	CASSFYPGYEQYF
TRBV7-2	NA	NA	TRBJ1-1	TGTGCCAGCAGCTTTACAAAGAACACTGAAGCTTTCTTT	CASSFTKNTEAFF
TRBV4-1	NA	TRBD1	TRBJ1-2	TGCGCCAGCAGCCCAGGGACAGGGGGAGGCTACACCTTC	CASSPGTGGGYTF
TRBV11-2	few	TRBD2	TRBJ2-2	TGTGCCAGCAGTCTGAGCGGGGGCCACACCGGGGAGCTGTTTTTT	CASSLSGGHTGELFF
TRBV5-4	once	NA	TRBJ2-7	TGTGCCAGCAGCTTGTTCGGGGGTAGGTACGAGCAGTACTTC	CASSLFGGRYEQYF
TRBV5-1	NA	TRBD2	TRBJ2-4	TGCGCCAGCAGCTTGGCGGGGGGGCCTCAAAACATTCAGTACTTC	CASSLAGGPQNIQYF
TRBV21-1	NA	NA	TRBJ1-2	TGTGCCAGCAGCAAAGAAAGCCCGGGACAGGAGTACACCTTC	CASSKESPGQEYTF
TRBV6-1	few	TRBD1	TRBJ1-4	TGTGCCAGCAGTGAATTGGGACAGGACAAACTGTTTTTT	CASSELGQDKLFF
TRBV27	NA	TRBD1	TRBJ2-5	TGTGCCAGCAACGACCCAGGGGGAGAGACCCAGTACTTC	CASNDPGGETQYF
TRBV7-8	NA	TRBD1	TRBJ1-5	TGTGCCAGCAGCTTACGGGGGGGACAGCAGATTTATAGCAATCAGCCCCAGCATTTT	CASSLRGGQQIYSNQPQHF
TRBV11-2	few	NA	TRBJ2-7	TGTGCCAGCAGCTTAGGACTCTACGAGCAGTACTTC	CASSLGLYEQYF
TRBV27	NA	TRBD1	TRBJ2-7	TGTGCCAGCAGTAACGGACAGGGTTACTACGAGCAGTACTTC	CASSNGQGYYEQYF
TRBV7-8	NA	TRBD1	TRBJ2-3	TGTGCCAGCAGCTTAATGATGGTCGACAGGGACACAGATACGCAGTATTTT	CASSLMMVDRDTDTQYF
TRBV7-9	NA	NA	TRBJ1-1	TGTGCCAGCAGCCATGGGGGCGGTGAAGCTTTCTTT	CASSHGGGEAFF
TRBV10-1	few	TRBD1	TRBJ1-1	TGCGCCAGCAGCCGGGACAGTTCGAACACTGAAGCTTTCTTT	CASSRDSSNTEAFF
TRBV19	few	NA	TRBJ2-5	TGTGCCAGTAGTATAGGGGGAGTCCAAGAGACCCAGTACTTC	CASSIGGVQETQYF
TRBV5-4	NA	NA	TRBJ2-6	TGTGCCAGCAGCTTGTTGGTAGCCGCAAGCTCTGGGGCCAACGTCCTGACTTTC	CASSLLVAASSGANVLTF
TRBV25-1	few	NA	TRBJ2-7	TGTGCCAGCAGCCTGTACGAGCAGTACTTC	CASSLYEQYF
TRBV5-1	NA	NA	TRBJ2-2	TGCGCCAGCAGCTCCCTAACAGTGACCGGGGAGCTGTTTTTT	CASSSLTVTGELFF
TRBV13	NA	TRBD1	TRBJ2-7	TGTGCCAGCAGCTTGGGACAGGGGGAATACGAGCAGTACTTC	CASSLGQGEYEQYF
TRBV5-1	few	TRBD1	TRBJ2-7	TGCGCCAGCAGCTTGGTGCAGACAGGGCCCTACGAGCAGTACTTC	CASSLVQTGPYEQYF
TRBV7-9	few	NA	TRBJ1-1	TGTGCCAGCAGCTTAGGGGCAGAAACGGCGACTGAAGCTTTCTTT	CASSLGAETATEAFF
TRBV19	NA	NA	TRBJ2-7	TGTGCCAGTAGTATCGGACTCGGCTCCTACGAGCAGTACTTC	CASSIGLGSYEQYF
TRBV15	few	TRBD1	TRBJ2-1	TGTGCCACCAGAGTGACAGGGGGCTCCTACAATGAGCAGTTCTTC	CATRVTGGSYNEQFF
TRBV19	NA	NA	TRBJ1-5	TGTGCCAGTAGTATGGAGAATAGCAATCAGCCCCAGCATTTT	CASSMENSNQPQHF
TRBV7-9	NA	TRBD1	TRBJ2-5	TGTGCCAGCAGCTGGGGGACAGGGGCACAAGAGACCCAGTACTTC	CASSWGTGAQETQYF
TRBV7-2	NA	NA	TRBJ2-2	TGTGCCAGCAGCAACTACAGGGAATTTAACACCGGGGAGCTGTTTTTT	CASSNYREFNTGELFF
TRBV10-3	NA	TRBD1	TRBJ2-7	TGTGCCGTCAGTGAAAACCAGGGGGCCTACGAGCAGTACTTC	CAVSENQGAYEQYF